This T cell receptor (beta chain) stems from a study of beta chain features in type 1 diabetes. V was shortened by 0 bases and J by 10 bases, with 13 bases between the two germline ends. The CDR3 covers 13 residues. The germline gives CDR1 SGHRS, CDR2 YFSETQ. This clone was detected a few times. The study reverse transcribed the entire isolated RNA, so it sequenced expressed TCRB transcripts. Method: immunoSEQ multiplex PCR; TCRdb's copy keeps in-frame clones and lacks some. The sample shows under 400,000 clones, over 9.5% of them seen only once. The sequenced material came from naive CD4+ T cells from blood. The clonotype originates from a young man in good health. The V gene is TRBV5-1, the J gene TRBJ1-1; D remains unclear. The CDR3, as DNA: TGCGCCAGCAGCTTGGAGCAGCCCGGAGCAGCTTTCTTT. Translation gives CASSLEQPGAAFF.